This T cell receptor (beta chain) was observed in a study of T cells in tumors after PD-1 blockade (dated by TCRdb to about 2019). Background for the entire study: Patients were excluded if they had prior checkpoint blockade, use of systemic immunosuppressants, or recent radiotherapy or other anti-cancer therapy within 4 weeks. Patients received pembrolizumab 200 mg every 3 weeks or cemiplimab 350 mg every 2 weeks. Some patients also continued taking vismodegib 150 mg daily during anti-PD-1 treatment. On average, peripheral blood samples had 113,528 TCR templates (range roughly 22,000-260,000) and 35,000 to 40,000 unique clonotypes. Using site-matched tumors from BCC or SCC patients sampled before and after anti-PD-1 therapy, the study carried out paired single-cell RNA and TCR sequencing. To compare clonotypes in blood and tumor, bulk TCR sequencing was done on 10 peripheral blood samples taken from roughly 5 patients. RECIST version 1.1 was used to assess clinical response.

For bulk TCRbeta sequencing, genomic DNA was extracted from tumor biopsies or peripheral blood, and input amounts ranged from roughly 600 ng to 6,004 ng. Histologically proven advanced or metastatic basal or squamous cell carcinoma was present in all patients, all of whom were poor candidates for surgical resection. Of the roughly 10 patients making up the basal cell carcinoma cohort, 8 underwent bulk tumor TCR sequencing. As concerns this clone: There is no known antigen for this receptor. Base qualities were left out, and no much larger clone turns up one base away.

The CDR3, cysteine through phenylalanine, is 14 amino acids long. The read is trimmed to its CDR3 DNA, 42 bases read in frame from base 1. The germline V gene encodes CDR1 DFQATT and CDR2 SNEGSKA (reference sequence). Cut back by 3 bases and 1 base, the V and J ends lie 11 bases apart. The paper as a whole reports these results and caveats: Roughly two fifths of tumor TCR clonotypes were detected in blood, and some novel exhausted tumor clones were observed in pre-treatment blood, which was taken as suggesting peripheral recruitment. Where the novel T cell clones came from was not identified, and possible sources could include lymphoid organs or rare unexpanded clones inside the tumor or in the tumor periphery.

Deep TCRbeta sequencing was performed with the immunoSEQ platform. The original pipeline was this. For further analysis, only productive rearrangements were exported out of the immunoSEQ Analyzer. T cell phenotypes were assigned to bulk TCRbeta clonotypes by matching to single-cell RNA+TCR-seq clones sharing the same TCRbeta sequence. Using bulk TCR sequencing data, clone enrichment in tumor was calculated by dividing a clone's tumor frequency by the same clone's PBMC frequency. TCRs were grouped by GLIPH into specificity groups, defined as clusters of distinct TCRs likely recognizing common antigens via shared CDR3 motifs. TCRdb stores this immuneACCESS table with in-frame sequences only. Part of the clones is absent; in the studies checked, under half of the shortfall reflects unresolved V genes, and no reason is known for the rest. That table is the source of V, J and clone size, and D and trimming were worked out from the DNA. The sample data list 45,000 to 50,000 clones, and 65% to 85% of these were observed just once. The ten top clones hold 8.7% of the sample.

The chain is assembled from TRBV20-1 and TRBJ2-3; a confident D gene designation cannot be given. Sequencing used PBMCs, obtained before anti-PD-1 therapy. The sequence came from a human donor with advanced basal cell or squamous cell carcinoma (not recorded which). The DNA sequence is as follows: TGCAGTGCTAGTCTAGGGCAGGGCACAGATACGCAGTATTTT. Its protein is CSASLGQGTDTQYF.